This entry lists 27 T cell receptor beta chains sequenced from one sample in a study of cytomegalovirus exposure and HLA in healthy donors. The PCR made use of 60 Vbeta and 13 Jbeta primers. Measured with immunoSEQ multiplex PCR; TCRdb has only the in-frame clones, and not every one. The sample has about 270,000 clones, roughly two thirds seen once; the top ten hold approximately 2.3%. The specimen sequenced was PBMCs. Every receptor here comes from a female donor in good health and CMV-seronegative.

This clone has a handful of counts. V usage is TRBV27 and J usage is TRBJ2-7; TRBD2 matches at 7 bases. Germline CDR1 MNHEY, CDR2 SMNVEV (reference sequence). Losses at the gene ends were 3 bases for V and 1 base for J; bases not matched to a gene: 6. CDR3 length equals 15 residues. The CDR3 loop is CASSFVRERSYEQYF. The CDR3, as DNA: TGTGCCAGCAGTTTCGTGCGGGAGAGGTCCTACGAGCAGTACTTC.

The rearrangement joins TRBV5-1 to TRBJ2-7, with a possible D match to TRBD2 (6 bases). V lost 2 bases and J lost 0, with 21 bases in between. The CDR3 loop spans 18 amino acids. The germline V gene has CDR1 SGHRS and CDR2 YFSETQ. CDR3 in amino acids: CASSFGRGGVPSSYEQYF. CDR3 DNA: TGCGCCAGCAGCTTTGGCCGGGGCGGGGTCCCAAGCTCCTACGAGCAGTACTTC. The variable domain in full, with the rest retrieved from reference TRBV5-1 and TRBJ2-7, is KAGVTQTPRYLIKTRGQQVTLSCSPISGHRSVSWYQQTPGQGLQFLFEYFSETQRNKGNFPGRFSGRQFSNSRSEMNVSTLELGDSALYLCASSFGRGGVPSSYEQYFGPGTRLTVT.

With respect to this clone: Sequence at one end of the junction differs from germline and may be a read error. The chain has TRBV7-9 and TRBJ2-1; D is uncertain. CDR3 length equals 12 residues. Germline V gives CDR1 SEHNR, CDR2 FQNEAQ (reference sequence). CDR3: CSSTLLYNEQFF. The CDR3 bases are TGTTCCAGCACCCTACTCTACAATGAGCAGTTCTTC.

This clone was observed once. The chain employs TRBV7-9 and TRBJ1-1, with D possibly being TRBD1 (6 bases). The CDR3 has 15 amino acids. CDR1 and CDR2 (germline): SEHNR, FQNEAQ (reference sequence). V was cut by 5 bases and J by 0 bases, with 13 bases left in between. The CDR3 DNA reads TGTGCCAGCAGCCTGACGACAGGTTTGAACACTGAAGCTTTCTTT. It is translated as CASSLTTGLNTEAFF.

CDR3 coding DNA: TGTGCCAGTAAGCTGAGTACAGGGGGGTCCTACGAGCAGTACTTC. Translated: CASKLSTGGSYEQYF. This chain joins TRBV6-5 and TRBJ2-5; 8 bases align to TRBD1. The end of the DNA is better explained by TRBJ2-7, so the J call may be wrong. Germline CDR1 reads MNHEY; CDR2 reads SVGAGI. This CDR3 is 15 amino acids long.

The chain links TRBV6-5 to TRBJ2-3, with TRBD2 matching 9 bases. Germline V lookup: CDR1 MNHEY, CDR2 SVGAGI. The V segment lost 3 bases and the J segment 2 bases; nucleotides outside the gene matches: 6. The CDR3 is 16 residues long. The CDR3 bases are TGTGCCAGCAGTTATGATAGCGGGAGCGACACAGATACGCAGTATTTT. Translation gives CASSYDSGSDTDTQYF.

The chain has TRBV30 and TRBJ2-5; 9 bases fit TRBD1. The J call could be wrong; TRBJ2-7 is a better fit for the DNA end. This CDR3 has 12 amino acids. Germline V gene sequence: CDR1 GTSNPN, CDR2 SVGIG (reference sequence). The CDR3 sequence: CAWGTGIYEQYF. The CDR3 DNA is TGTGCCTGGGGGACAGGGATATACGAGCAGTACTTC.

This chain links TRBV5-1 with TRBJ1-1; 9 bases are shared with TRBD1. The CDR3 covers 15 residues. The V gene's germline CDR1 is SGHRS and CDR2 YFSETQ. J was trimmed by 5 bases and V by 1 base; bases with no gene match: 6. The CDR3 loop reads CASSLTGGEGTEAFF. CDR3 in DNA: TGCGCCAGCAGCTTGACAGGGGGCGAGGGGACTGAAGCTTTCTTT. Drawing the rest from reference TRBV5-1 and TRBJ1-1, the complete variable domain is KAGVTQTPRYLIKTRGQQVTLSCSPISGHRSVSWYQQTPGQGLQFLFEYFSETQRNKGNFPGRFSGRQFSNSRSEMNVSTLELGDSALYLCASSLTGGEGTEAFFGQGTRLTVV.

This sequence joins TRBV9 and TRBJ1-1; no reliable D call. Trimming left V 0 bases short and J 1 base short, with 4 bases between. This CDR3 comprises 13 residues. The germline CDR1 and CDR2 sequences are SGDLS and YYNGEE. The DNA of the CDR3 is TGTGCCAGCAGCGTAGCCGGGAACACTGAAGCTTTCTTT. It specifies CASSVAGNTEAFF.

CDR3 sequence (DNA): TGTGCCAGCAGCTCCCGTCCTAGCGGGATATACAATGAGCAGTTCTTC. Protein product: CASSSRPSGIYNEQFF. The rearrangement links TRBV7-2 to TRBJ2-1, with 9 bases matching TRBD2. Germline CDR1 is SGHTA and CDR2 is FQGNSA. Losses at the gene ends were 4 bases for V and 4 bases for J; bases not matched to a gene: 8. The CDR3 runs 16 residues.

This sequence joins TRBV5-4 and TRBJ1-1; TRBD1 agrees at 7 bases. The CDR3 contains 15 residues. Germline loops: CDR1 SGHNT, CDR2 YYREEE (reference sequence). The V segment lost 4 bases and the J segment 4 bases; nucleotides outside the gene matches: 10. The CDR3 DNA reads TGTGCCAGCAGCCTCGCTACAGGGGTGGGCACTGAAGCTTTCTTT. As protein: CASSLATGVGTEAFF.

The chain has TRBV28 and TRBJ2-7; tentatively, D is TRBD2 (6 bases). The CDR3 covers 13 residues. The V and J ends lost 5 bases and 3 bases respectively, with 11 bases between them. Germline CDR1 MDHEN, CDR2 SYDVKM. The CDR3 nucleotides are TGTGCCAGCAGTCAGGGCGGGGACTACGAGCAGTACTTC. It is translated as CASSQGGDYEQYF. Full variable domain (outside the CDR3, taken from reference TRBV28 and TRBJ2-7): DVKVTQSSRYLVKRTGEKVFLECVQDMDHENMFWYRQDPGLGLRLIYFSYDVKMKEKGDIPEGYSVSREKKERFSLILESASTNQTSMYLCASSQGGDYEQYFGPGTRLTVT.

With respect to this clone: One end of the junction varies from germline; a read error may be responsible. The V gene is TRBV7-9, the J gene TRBJ2-7; TRBD1 matches at 9 bases. CDR3 size: 14 residues. Germline assignment: CDR1 SEHNR and CDR2 FQNEAQ (reference sequence). The CDR3 loop is CSSSFSGQGYEQYF. DNA for the CDR3: TGTTCCAGCAGTTTTTCGGGACAGGGTTACGAGCAGTACTTC.

The rearrangement uses TRBV6-6 and TRBJ1-1; D gene unclear. Trimming stripped 2 bases from V and 0 bases from J, with 10 bases between. The CDR3 loop spans 15 amino acids. CDR1 is MNHNY and CDR2 is SVGAGI in the germline V gene (reference sequence). This CDR3 is CASSYGRAMNTEAFF. The CDR3 DNA follows: TGTGCCAGCAGTTACGGGAGGGCGATGAACACTGAAGCTTTCTTT.

The rearrangement uses TRBV28 and TRBJ1-1; D is possibly TRBD1 (6 bases). Germline CDR1 MDHEN, CDR2 SYDVKM. Trimming removed 7 bases at V and 1 base at J, with 19 bases between. The CDR3 length is 16 residues. This chain's CDR3 is CASTLSTGRSNTEAFF. The CDR3 DNA sequence: TGTGCCAGCACCCTAAGTACAGGGAGATCGAACACTGAAGCTTTCTTT.

This clone was detected only a few times. The rearrangement uses TRBV7-8 and TRBJ2-5; TRBD2 aligns across 12 bases. The DNA matches TRBJ2-7 better at its end, which makes the J call doubtful. The CDR3 contains 16 residues. Germline-derived CDR1 and CDR2 are SGHVS and FQNEAQ. The CDR3 DNA is TGTGCCAGCAGCCCTCTACGACTAGCGGGAGCTTACGAGCAGTACTTC. Amino acid sequence: CASSPLRLAGAYEQYF.

The chain employs TRBV4-1 and TRBJ2-7; 12 bases line up with TRBD2. Germline-derived CDR1 and CDR2 are MGHRA and YSYEKL. J lost 4 bases, V lost 5 bases, and 6 bases had no gene match. This CDR3 spans 15 amino acids. CDR3 region: CASSELAGGIYEQYF. The CDR3 nucleotides read TGCGCCAGCAGCGAACTAGCGGGAGGAATATACGAGCAGTACTTC.

The V gene is TRBV5-1, the J gene TRBJ2-5; D is unclear. Germline CDR1 is SGHRS and CDR2 is YFSETQ. CDR3 length: 14 residues. Trimming removed 2 bases from V and 5 bases from J, with 13 bases in between. CDR3 bases: TGCGCCAGCAGCTTCTTCGGGTTTGGTGAGACCCAGTACTTC. This encodes CASSFFGFGETQYF.

A word on this clone: Other DNA sequences in the sample encode the same CDR3. The chain combines TRBV29-1 with TRBJ1-2, with D tentatively TRBD1 (5 bases). This CDR3 is 11 amino acids long. The V end was cut by 4 bases, the J end by 2 bases, with 5 bases between. In germline, CDR1 is SQVTM, CDR2 ANQGSEA. CDR3 nucleotides: TGCAGCGTTGCAGGGAACTATGGCTACACCTTC. Its translation is CSVAGNYGYTF. Full variable domain (outside the CDR3, taken from reference TRBV29-1 and TRBJ1-2): SAVISQKPSRDICQRGTSLTIQCQVDSQVTMMFWYRQQPGQSLTLIATANQGSEATYESGFVIDKFPISRPNLTFSTLTVSNMSPEDSSIYLCSVAGNYGYTFGSGTRLTVV.

The chain couples TRBV30 to TRBJ2-3, with D unresolved. Germline CDR1 GTSNPN, CDR2 SVGIG (reference sequence). This CDR3 has 12 amino acids. V gave up 2 bases and J gave up 3 bases, with 6 bases separating them. The CDR3 is CAWSPGTDTQYF. Here the CDR3 DNA reads TGTGCCTGGAGTCCCGGGACAGATACGCAGTATTTT.

The chain links TRBV27 to TRBJ1-1; D is possibly TRBD1 (6 bases). CDR1 is MNHEY, CDR2 SMNVEV, per germline (reference sequence). The V gene lost 5 bases and the J gene lost 0 bases, with 16 bases spanning the gap. CDR3 size: 16 residues. CDR3 loop: CASSPPTGTMNTEAFF. For the CDR3, the DNA is TGTGCCAGCAGTCCACCAACAGGGACCATGAACACTGAAGCTTTCTTT.

This clone was seen a handful of times. This chain uses TRBV6-4 with TRBJ2-3; 9 nucleotides align to TRBD1. CDR3 length: 15 residues. Germline CDR1 and CDR2: MRHNA and SNTAGT. With 2 bases clipped from V and 4 bases from J, the junction kept 4 bases outside the gene matches. CDR3 region: CASSDHGTGSDTQYF. The CDR3 DNA sequence: TGTGCCAGCAGTGACCATGGGACAGGGTCAGATACGCAGTATTTT.

This chain connects TRBV6-1 to TRBJ1-2, with 7 bases that match TRBD1. The CDR3 runs to 15 residues. V lost 7 bases to trimming and J lost 4 bases; unmatched junction nucleotides: 12. In germline, CDR1 is MNHNS, CDR2 SASEGT. CDR3 region: CASKVNRGLSYGYTF. As DNA, the CDR3 is TGTGCCAGCAAGGTAAACAGGGGCCTGAGCTATGGCTACACCTTC.

The J gene is TRBJ2-7, the V gene TRBV5-1; D gene unclear. Germline V gene sequence: CDR1 SGHRS, CDR2 YFSETQ. The V gene lost 0 bases and the J gene lost 0 bases, with 4 bases spanning the gap. This CDR3 is built from 13 residues. For the CDR3, the DNA is TGCGCCAGCAGCTTGGGGGCCTCCTACGAGCAGTACTTC. This codes for CASSLGASYEQYF.

This clone showed up just once. This sequence joins TRBV11-2 and TRBJ2-5; weak D call: TRBD2 (5 bases). This CDR3 region has 14 residues. Per germline, CDR1 SGHAT and CDR2 FQNNGV. Between the trimmed V and J ends, which lost 5 bases and 5 bases, there was a span of 15 bases. The CDR3 coding sequence is TGTGCCAGCAGCCCACATGAGGGCGGGGAGACCCAGTACTTC. Translating it yields CASSPHEGGETQYF.

V usage is TRBV18 and J usage is TRBJ2-7; D is unresolved. The ends were cut back, 1 base at V and 6 bases at J, with 4 bases in the middle. The V gene's germline CDR1 is KGHSH and CDR2 LQKENI. The CDR3 totals 11 residues. The CDR3 DNA follows: TGTGCCAGCTCACCACTGGCCGAGCAGTACTTC. Its translation is CASSPLAEQYF.

This chain uses TRBV4-1 with TRBJ2-2; D is perhaps TRBD2 (6 bases). The CDR3 is made up of 17 amino acids. Trimming cost V 0 bases and J 7 bases, with 18 bases left between them. In germline, CDR1 is MGHRA, CDR2 YSYEKL. The CDR3 is CASSQEGTRRAGGELFF. CDR3 DNA: TGCGCCAGCAGCCAAGAAGGGACCCGGAGGGCCGGCGGGGAGCTGTTTTTT.